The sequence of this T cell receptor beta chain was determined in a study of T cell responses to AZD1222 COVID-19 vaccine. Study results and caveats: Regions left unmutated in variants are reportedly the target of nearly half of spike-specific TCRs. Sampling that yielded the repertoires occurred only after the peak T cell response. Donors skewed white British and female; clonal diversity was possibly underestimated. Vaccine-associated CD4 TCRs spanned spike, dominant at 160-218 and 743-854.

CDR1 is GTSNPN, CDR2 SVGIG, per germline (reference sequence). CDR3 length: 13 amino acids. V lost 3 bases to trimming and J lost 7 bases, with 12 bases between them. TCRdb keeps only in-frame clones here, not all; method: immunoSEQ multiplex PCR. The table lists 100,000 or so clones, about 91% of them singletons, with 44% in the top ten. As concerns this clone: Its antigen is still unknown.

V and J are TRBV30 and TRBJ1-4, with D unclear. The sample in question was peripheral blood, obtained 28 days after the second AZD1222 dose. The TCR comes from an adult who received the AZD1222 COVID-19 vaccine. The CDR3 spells CAWRGGPGEKLFF. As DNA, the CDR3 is TGTGCCTGGAGAGGCGGTCCGGGTGAAAAACTGTTTTTT.